Below, 3 T cell receptor beta chains from the same sample are listed, as sequenced in a study of response to subunit inactivated influenza vaccine. From the RT-PCR reads, TCRdb called clonotypes with MiXCR, one entry per CDR3 protein. The sample has roughly 500,000 distinct CDR3 sequences, approximately 16% seen once. The sequencing used CD4+ T cells sorted from PBMCs, collected 23 to 25 months after vaccination. These receptor sequences come from a man aged 50 to 69 who received an inactivated influenza vaccine.

The chain uses TRBV5-1 and TRBJ2-1; the match to TRBD2 covers 7 bases. The CDR3 loop spans 15 amino acids. With 4 bases clipped from V and 2 bases from J, the junction kept 6 bases outside the gene matches. The V gene's germline CDR1 is SGHRS and CDR2 YFSETQ. CDR3 loop: CASSSIAGTYNEQFF. The CDR3 nucleotides are TGCGCCAGCAGCAGCATAGCGGGCACCTACAATGAGCAGTTCTTC. Drawing the rest from reference TRBV5-1 and TRBJ2-1, the complete variable domain is KAGVTQTPRYLIKTRGQQVTLSCSPISGHRSVSWYQQTPGQGLQFLFEYFSETQRNKGNFPGRFSGRQFSNSRSEMNVSTLELGDSALYLCASSSIAGTYNEQFFGPGTRLTVL.

Ten or more counts support this clonotype. In nucleotides, the CDR3 is TGCAGTGCTAGTCCCCTAGCGCGGGAGACCCAGTACTTC. Protein sequence: CSASPLARETQYF. This sequence joins TRBV20-1 and TRBJ2-5, with D possibly being TRBD2 (6 bases). CDR1 is DFQATT, CDR2 SNEGSKA, per germline (reference sequence). The CDR3 length is 13 residues. Trimming stripped 3 bases from V and 5 bases from J, with 13 bases between.

This clonotype was counted at least ten times. This chain joins TRBV4-3 and TRBJ2-3, with 12 bases matching TRBD2. The ends lost 0 bases at V and 4 bases at J; junction bases unmatched: 2. The CDR3 has 16 residues. Looked up from germline, CDR1 is LGHNA and CDR2 is YSLEER. The CDR3: CASSQDLAGGADTQYF. CDR3 in DNA: TGCGCCAGCAGCCAAGATCTAGCGGGGGGGGCAGATACGCAGTATTTT.